Included here is one TCR beta chain sequence, with context. With 4 bases removed from V and 7 bases from J, the gap between germline ends came to 8 bases. This CDR3 comprises 12 residues. Germline V CDR1 and CDR2: SGHKS, YYEKEE (reference sequence). Sequenced by immunoSEQ multiplex PCR; TCRdb stores in-frame clones only, minus some. There are around 35,000 clones in the sample; around 87% occur only once, and roughly two fifths lies in the top ten. The sample is drawn from a study of blood T cell repertoires in COVID-19. Sequenced: peripheral blood. This receptor was identified in a human donor in a cohort sampled during active COVID-19. The rearrangement uses TRBV5-5 and TRBJ1-4, with a tentative D call TRBD1 (6 bases). DNA for the CDR3: TGTGCCAGCAGCCCGGACAGTGAAAAACTGTTTTTT. This encodes CASSPDSEKLFF.